Below are 19 T cell receptor beta chains sequenced from a single sample in a study of T cells in Graves' hyperthyroidism and ophthalmopathy. Amplification yielded TCR beta CDR3 regions, with RNA transcripts as the source. An initial round of RT-PCR targeting the TCR CDR3 relied on the HTBI primer set. A single record per CDR3 protein comes from TCRdb applying MiXCR to the multiplex PCR reads. The repertoire consists of over 150,000 distinct CDR3 sequences, with over 15% occurring once and the leading ten covering 25% to 35%. The sample comprised blood. Source of these receptors: a woman aged 50 to 60 with Graves' hyperthyroidism.

This clonotype was seen ten or more times. This chain's CDR3 is CASSLVKGGDNEQYF. The CDR3 DNA is TGTGCCAGCAGCTTAGTGAAAGGGGGAGACAACGAGCAGTACTTC. The chain has TRBV7-9 and TRBJ2-7; the D gene is possibly TRBD1 (6 bases). This CDR3 has 15 residues. Germline CDR1 reads SEHNR; CDR2 reads FQNEAQ (reference sequence). Trimming pared 1 base from V and 5 bases from J, leaving 15 bases between.

This clonotype has at least ten counts. This chain links TRBV9 with TRBJ2-5; D gene uncertain. V lost 0 bases and J lost 9, with 12 bases in between. Germline CDR1 is SGDLS and CDR2 is YYNGEE. The CDR3 covers 13 residues. In DNA, the CDR3 is TGTGCCAGCAGCGTAGCTACCTCCAAGGCCCAGTACTTC. The encoded protein is CASSVATSKAQYF.

This clonotype has at least ten counts. The V call is TRBV6-5, the J call TRBJ1-3; D not certain. This CDR3 is built from 14 residues. V lost 2 bases to trimming and J lost 1 base, with 6 bases between them. CDR1 MNHEY and CDR2 SVGAGI come from the germline V gene. CDR3 DNA sequence: TGTGCCAGCAGTTACCTGGGTTCTGGAAACACCATATATTTT. Its translation: CASSYLGSGNTIYF.

This clonotype was counted many times. V gene TRBV2 combines with J gene TRBJ1-2; 8 positions agree with TRBD1. The CDR3 covers 12 residues. With V trimmed by 8 bases and J by 4 bases, 3 bases remained unmatched. The germline V gene encodes CDR1 SNHLY and CDR2 FYNNEI. In DNA, the CDR3 is TGTGCCAGCGGACAGGGTGGCTATGGCTACACCTTC. The encoded protein is CASGQGGYGYTF.

There are many counts of this clonotype. CDR3 nucleotide sequence: TGTGCCAGCAGTTACAGCGCCCGGGGGGGCGATGAAGCTTTCTTT. It encodes CASSYSARGGDEAFF. V and J are TRBV7-9 and TRBJ1-1; D perhaps matches TRBD1 (6 bases). V was trimmed by 6 bases and J by 7 bases, leaving 21 bases between them. Germline values: CDR1 SEHNR, CDR2 FQNEAQ (reference sequence). The CDR3 is 15 residues long.

The rearrangement joins TRBV28 to TRBJ1-5, with 7 bases that match TRBD1. The germline V gene encodes CDR1 MDHEN and CDR2 SYDVKM. The CDR3 is 16 amino acids. J lost 1 base, V lost 1 base, and 4 bases had no gene match. The CDR3 reads CASSLYGRGSNQPQHF. The DNA of the CDR3 is TGTGCCAGCAGTTTATATGGCAGGGGGAGCAATCAGCCCCAGCATTTT. The full variable domain, in which reference TRBV28 and TRBJ1-5 provide the parts outside the CDR3, is DVKVTQSSRYLVKRTGEKVFLECVQDMDHENMFWYRQDPGLGLRLIYFSYDVKMKEKGDIPEGYSVSREKKERFSLILESASTNQTSMYLCASSLYGRGSNQPQHFGDGTRLSIL.

This clonotype was seen at least ten times. This chain joins TRBV7-6 and TRBJ1-2; D is possibly TRBD1 (5 bases). The CDR3 totals 15 residues. Per the germline V gene, CDR1 is SGHVS and CDR2 is FNYEAQ. Trimming removed 4 bases at V and 8 bases at J, with 20 bases between. CDR3 sequence reads: CASSSTGVQGEGYTF. DNA for the CDR3: TGTGCCAGCAGCTCAACAGGTGTTCAGGGCGAAGGCTACACCTTC.

There are many counts of this clonotype. The chain employs TRBV29-1 and TRBJ1-1, with TRBD1 identical over 8 bases. Trimming cost V 6 bases and J 5 bases; bases outside gene matches: 14. Per germline, CDR1 SQVTM and CDR2 ANQGSEA. This CDR3 has 15 amino acids. CDR3 DNA: TGCAGCGTCCCTAGCCTCGGACAGGGATGGACTGAAGCTTTCTTT. This codes for CSVPSLGQGWTEAFF.

About this clonotype: The junction differs from germline at one of its ends, possibly a read error. V gene TRBV7-7 combines with J gene TRBJ2-1, with a weak D call TRBD2 (6 bases). The CDR3 runs 13 residues. Germline V lookup: CDR1 SSHAT, CDR2 FNYEAQ (reference sequence). The CDR3 DNA reads as TGTGCTAGCAGCTTAGGCGGGGTTGATGAGCAGTTCTTC. The encoded protein is CASSLGGVDEQFF.

This clonotype was seen ten or more times. The rearrangement uses TRBV14 and TRBJ2-1; no clear D. Trimming took off 1 base at V and 5 bases at J, with 6 bases between the two ends. Germline assignment: CDR1 SGHDN and CDR2 FVKESK. This CDR3 comprises 13 residues. The CDR3 spells CASSQVGHNEQFF. CDR3 bases: TGTGCCAGCAGCCAAGTAGGGCACAATGAGCAGTTCTTC.

Ten or more counts support this clonotype. This chain connects TRBV2 to TRBJ2-5; 8 bases align to TRBD2. CDR3 length equals 18 residues. CDR1 is SNHLY and CDR2 is FYNNEI in the germline V gene. J was trimmed by 2 bases and V by 5 bases; bases with no gene match: 16. Written as DNA, the CDR3 is TGTGCCAGCAGTCCACCCTCTGGGACTAGTCGGCGGCAAGAGACCCAGTACTTC. Amino acids: CASSPPSGTSRRQETQYF.

This clonotype was seen more than once but under ten times. The chain recombines TRBV5-5 with TRBJ1-1, with D unresolved. The length of the CDR3 is 14 residues. V lost 5 bases, J lost 4 bases, and 15 bases lay in between. Germline V CDR1 and CDR2: SGHKS, YYEKEE (reference sequence). As DNA, the CDR3 is TGTGCCAGCAGTCTTCCCAATGTAGGCACTGAAGCTTTCTTT. This translates into CASSLPNVGTEAFF.

This clonotype was found many times. The CDR3 here is CATSRDGGGSWSTEAFF. The CDR3 DNA reads TGTGCCACCAGCAGAGATGGTGGGGGGAGTTGGAGCACTGAAGCTTTCTTT. The J gene is TRBJ1-1, the V gene TRBV15, with D possibly matching TRBD1 (5 bases). The germline V and J ends were trimmed by 0 bases and 4 bases, with 18 bases remaining between them. This CDR3 is 17 amino acids long. Germline V CDR1 and CDR2: LNHNV, YYDKDF (reference sequence).

This clonotype occurred many times. V and J are TRBV19 and TRBJ1-1; 9 nucleotides line up with TRBD1. Germline V gives CDR1 LNHDA, CDR2 SQIVND (reference sequence). This CDR3 has 16 residues. V was clipped by 3 bases and J by 3 bases; unmatched bases: 8. DNA for the CDR3: TGTGCCAGTAGTATCGGACAGGGGACAACATACACTGAAGCTTTCTTT. This translates into CASSIGQGTTYTEAFF.

This clonotype occurred many times. The chain links TRBV15 to TRBJ2-7, with D maybe TRBD1 (5 bases). Germline assignment: CDR1 LNHNV and CDR2 YYDKDF (reference sequence). CDR3 length equals 13 residues. V was clipped by 0 bases and J by 6 bases, with 9 bases between them. CDR3 coding DNA: TGTGCCACCAGCAGAGACCAGGGCTTCGAGCAGTACTTC. This gives the protein CATSRDQGFEQYF.

There are many counts of this clonotype. The V call is TRBV6-2 or TRBV6-3, the J call TRBJ2-2, with TRBD1 identical over 7 bases. CDR3 size: 14 residues. The V segment lost 10 bases and the J segment 4 bases; nucleotides outside the gene matches: 9. From germline, CDR1 is MNHEY and CDR2 SVGEGT. Written as DNA, the CDR3 is TGTGCCATCTCGGAAGCAGGGGGCACCGGGGAGCTGTTTTTT. Residues: CAISEAGGTGELFF.

This clonotype was found many times. The V gene is TRBV7-2, the J gene TRBJ2-5; no definite D call. There are 12 residues in the CDR3. Between the trimmed V and J ends, which lost 5 bases and 7 bases, there was a span of 11 bases. Germline V lookup: CDR1 SGHTA, CDR2 FQGNSA. The CDR3 sequence is CASSVASGTQYF. The CDR3 DNA follows: TGTGCCAGCAGCGTCGCTTCCGGGACCCAGTACTTC. The full variable domain, completed using reference TRBV7-2 and TRBJ2-5, is GAGVSQSPSNKVTEKGKDVELRCDPISGHTALYWYRQSLGQGLEFLIYFQGNSAPDKSGLPSDRFSAERTGGSVSTLTIQRTQQEDSAVYLCASSVASGTQYFGPGTRLLVL.

This clonotype has a count of ten or more. The gene calls are TRBV5-8 and TRBJ1-5; D remains ambiguous. The CDR3 covers 13 residues. Between the trimmed V and J ends, which lost 5 bases and 3 bases, there was a span of 9 bases. Germline lookup yields CDR1 SGHTS and CDR2 YDEGEE. The CDR3 sequence is CASSDTFNQPQHF. In DNA form, the CDR3 reads TGTGCCAGCAGTGACACTTTCAATCAGCCCCAGCATTTT.

This clonotype was recorded many times. This chain links TRBV4-1 with TRBJ2-7, with D uncertain. Germline V gene sequence: CDR1 MGHRA, CDR2 YSYEKL. Between the trimmed V and J ends, which lost 3 bases and 6 bases, there was a span of 12 bases. The CDR3 has 13 amino acids. The CDR3 DNA reads TGCGCCAGCAGCCAGTTAGGCGGTCTCGAGCAGTACTTC. Its translation is CASSQLGGLEQYF.